The T cell receptor (beta chain) under discussion was sequenced for a study of cytomegalovirus exposure and HLA in healthy donors. The PCR had 60 Vbeta and 13 Jbeta primers. Sequencing used immunoSEQ multiplex PCR; TCRdb keeps in-frame clones, though not all of them. The table lists 100,000 to 150,000 clones, approximately 80% of them singletons. The origin of this receptor is a boy between 2 and 15 years old in good health and CMV-seronegative. Sequenced material: PBMCs.

This CDR3 is CASSYSRDSYNEQFF. The CDR3 nucleotides read TGTGCCAGCAGCTACTCCCGGGACAGCTACAATGAGCAGTTCTTC. The chain is built from TRBV5-5 and TRBJ2-1; 7 bases fit TRBD1. Germline CDR1 and CDR2: SGHKS and YYEKEE (reference sequence). The length of the CDR3 is 15 residues. Unmatched junction bases numbered 6, after V lost 3 bases and J lost 3 bases. Filled out from reference TRBV5-5 and TRBJ2-1, the complete variable domain reads DAGVTQSPTHLIKTRGQQVTLRCSPISGHKSVSWYQQVLGQGPQFIFQYYEKEERGRGNFPDRFSARQFPNYSSELNVNALLLGDSALYLCASSYSRDSYNEQFFGPGTRLTVL.